This entry lists 7 T cell receptor beta chains sequenced from one sample in a study of CD8+CD57+ T cells in acquired aplastic anemia. The use of genomic DNA as template underpinned the TCR beta VDJ and CDR3 profiling. TCRdb recomputed calls from the reads with MiXCR, one row per CDR3 protein. The table lists more than 100,000 distinct CDR3 sequences, 48% of them singletons, with roughly 2.7% in the top ten. Sequenced input: sorted CD4+, CD8+, or CD8+CD57+ T cells (not recorded which) from PBMCs. The receptors were sampled from a human donor in good health, serving as a control.

V gene TRBV6-1 combines with J gene TRBJ1-2; no definite D call. The germline V and J ends were trimmed by 3 bases and 1 base, with 3 bases remaining between them. CDR3 size: 12 residues. The germline V gene has CDR1 MNHNS and CDR2 SASEGT. CDR3 DNA: TGTGCCAGCAGTGAGCGTAACTATGGCTACACCTTC. The encoded protein is CASSERNYGYTF.

The chain links TRBV12-3 or TRBV12-4 to TRBJ2-7; possibly TRBD2 for D (5 bases). The CDR3 runs to 15 residues. Trimming cost V 1 base and J 0 bases, with 10 bases left between them. The CDR3 sequence is CASSLGRRSSYEQYF. CDR3 bases: TGTGCCAGCAGTTTAGGCCGGAGGAGCTCCTACGAGCAGTACTTC.

The chain combines TRBV9 with TRBJ2-7, with a possible D match to TRBD2 (6 bases). Germline CDR1 SGDLS, CDR2 YYNGEE. This CDR3 is 15 amino acids long. V lost 2 bases and J 0 bases, leaving 12 bases between the germline ends. CDR3 sequence (DNA): TGTGCCAGCAGCGTTACGGCGGGGAGCTCCTACGAGCAGTACTTC. Translating it yields CASSVTAGSSYEQYF.

With regard to this clonotype: The junction departs from germline at one end; a sequencing error may be responsible. This sequence joins TRBV15 and TRBJ2-4; possibly TRBD1 for D (6 bases). This CDR3 comprises 14 residues. CDR1 and CDR2 from the germline V gene are LNHNV and YYDKDF (reference sequence). The CDR3 loop is CATSRDRINNIQYF. CDR3 DNA sequence: TGTGCCACCAGCCGAGACAGGATAAACAACATTCAGTACTTC.

The chain employs TRBV7-2 and TRBJ1-2; a possible D gene is TRBD1 (5 bases). The germline gives CDR1 SGHTA, CDR2 FQGNSA. This CDR3 comprises 15 residues. The V end lost 3 bases, the J end lost 2 bases, and 13 bases lay between the germline ends. CDR3 bases: TGTGCCAGCAGCTTCTCTGAGACAGCGAACTATGGCTACACCTTC. Translating gives CASSFSETANYGYTF.

The rearrangement uses TRBV5-6 and TRBJ2-1; 11 bases are shared with TRBD2. The CDR3 has 17 residues. Trimming cost V 5 bases and J 1 base; bases outside gene matches: 8. The germline gives CDR1 SGHDT, CDR2 YYEEEE. CDR3 coding DNA: TGTGCCAGCAGGAAAGTAGCGGGGGGGCTTTCCTACAATGAGCAGTTCTTC. Residues: CASRKVAGGLSYNEQFF.

The J gene is TRBJ1-2, the V gene TRBV10-3; possible D gene TRBD1, 5 bases. Trimming removed 6 bases from V and 8 bases from J, with 19 bases in between. The germline CDR1 and CDR2 sequences are ENHRY and SYGVKD. The length of the CDR3 is 14 residues. The CDR3 nucleotides are TGTGCCATCAGATCGTCGACGACAGAGGAGGGCTACACCTTC. It is translated as CAIRSSTTEEGYTF.